One and the same sample provided the 3 T cell receptor beta chains below, sequenced in a study of cytomegalovirus exposure and HLA in healthy donors. Researchers ran the PCR with 60 Vbeta and 13 Jbeta primers. TCRdb keeps only in-frame clones here, not all; method: immunoSEQ multiplex PCR. Here the sample spans 160,000 or so clones, 80% to 90% being singletons. Sequencing was done on a sample of PBMCs. The receptors derive from a man in his fifties in good health and CMV-seropositive.

The chain links TRBV7-3 to TRBJ1-1; 7 nucleotides match TRBD1. The CDR3 runs to 15 residues. Germline V CDR1 and CDR2: SGHTA, FQGTGA. V was clipped by 2 bases and J by 2 bases; unmatched bases: 5. The CDR3 DNA follows: TGTGCCAGCAGCTTAGAGGGACAGAGAAACACTGAAGCTTTCTTT. Protein sequence: CASSLEGQRNTEAFF.

V and J are TRBV5-1 and TRBJ1-5; a weak D match, TRBD1 (5 bases). Trimming removed 0 bases from V and 4 bases from J, with 14 bases in between. Germline V lookup: CDR1 SGHRS, CDR2 YFSETQ. The CDR3 has 16 amino acids. DNA for the CDR3: TGCGCCAGCAGCTTGGAGGGAGGGGCGAAAAATCAGCCCCAGCATTTT. Its translation is CASSLEGGAKNQPQHF.

The chain links TRBV7-6 to TRBJ1-5; D may be TRBD1 (5 bases). The V end was cut by 1 base, the J end by 4 bases, with 14 bases between. The CDR3 spans 16 residues. Germline CDR1 is SGHVS and CDR2 is FNYEAQ. CDR3 loop: CASSLGPTDFNQPQHF. CDR3 DNA: TGTGCCAGCAGCTTAGGCCCGACAGATTTTAATCAGCCCCAGCATTTT.